This entry describes one T cell receptor beta chain. Authors' methods: Amplification with reference gene primers provided the estimates of nucleated cell counts. Profiling relied on immunoSEQ multiplex PCR, and the TCRdb table lists in-frame clones only, not all of them. The DNA was the basis for D and trimming; V, J and clone size are from that table. The sample lists about 140,000 clones, roughly four fifths occurring once. This record belongs to a study of blood T cell repertoires in COVID-19. The wider study: There were acute and convalescent COVID-19 samples, and they came from the United States, Italy and Spain. The cDNA or gDNA used as material had been derived from T cells, B-cell-depleted T cells, or PBMCs.

Per the germline V gene, CDR1 is MNHEY and CDR2 is SVGAGI. The CDR3 is 15 residues long. V was clipped by 2 bases and J by 8 bases; unmatched bases: 9. This chain uses TRBV6-5 with TRBJ2-1, with 7 positions matching TRBD2. Sequenced sample: peripheral blood. The sequence was obtained from a woman aged 80 or older with active or convalescent COVID-19. CDR3 sequence: CASSYGGGGGDEQFF. For the CDR3, the DNA is TGTGCCAGCAGTTACGGGGGGGGAGGTGGCGATGAGCAGTTCTTC.